These 27 T cell receptor beta chains came from one sample sequenced in a study of radiation and T cells in renal cell carcinoma. Only in-frame clones appear in the TCRdb table, and some are missing; sequencing was by immunoSEQ multiplex PCR. Counted here are 13,000 to 15,000 clones, roughly three fifths occurring once; the ten biggest clones make up over 10%. Treatment here: treatment-naive control, cytoreductive nephrectomy. The input for sequencing was tumor tissue, taken from a patient whose treatment was nephrectomy without radiotherapy. These receptors were collected from a man aged 50 to 59 with renal cell carcinoma.

V gene TRBV5-4 combines with J gene TRBJ2-7; 9 bases match TRBD1. Germline V gives CDR1 SGHNT, CDR2 YYREEE (reference sequence). The V and J ends lost 3 bases and 5 bases, in that order; junction bases with no gene match: 3. There are 13 residues in the CDR3. The chain's CDR3 is CASSWDRADEQYF. CDR3 in DNA: TGTGCCAGCAGCTGGGACAGGGCGGACGAGCAGTACTTC. Together with reference TRBV5-4 and TRBJ2-7, the CDR3 gives the full variable domain: ETGVTQSPTHLIKTRGQQVTLRCSSQSGHNTVSWYQQALGQGPQFIFQYYREEENGRGNFPPRFSGLQFPNYSSELNVNALELDDSALYLCASSWDRADEQYFGPGTRLTVT.

The CDR3 coding sequence is TGTGCCAGCAGCGCCCCCGTAAGCTCCTACGAGCAGTACTTC. Translation gives CASSAPVSSYEQYF. The chain employs TRBV11-2 and TRBJ2-7; no reliable D call. V was shortened by 5 bases and J by 0 bases, with 11 bases between the two germline ends. This CDR3 spans 14 amino acids. CDR1 is SGHAT and CDR2 is FQNNGV in the germline V gene.

Only a few counts were recorded for this clone. The DNA of the CDR3 is TGTGCCAGCGGTCGGCTCAGCTCTGGAAACACCATATATTTT. This codes for CASGRLSSGNTIYF. The genes are TRBV28 and TRBJ1-3; D gene ambiguous. The CDR3 is 14 amino acids. Germline CDR1 is MDHEN and CDR2 is SYDVKM. Trimming stripped 8 bases from V and 0 bases from J, with 11 bases between.

This chain links TRBV6-1 with TRBJ2-7; maybe TRBD1 (6 bases). CDR1 and CDR2 (germline): MNHNS, SASEGT. V lost 7 bases and J lost 3, with 10 bases in between. This CDR3 region has 12 residues. The CDR3 loop reads CASTGDVYEQYF. In DNA, the CDR3 is TGTGCCAGCACAGGGGATGTCTACGAGCAGTACTTC.

There are a few counts of this clone. V is TRBV4-2 and J is TRBJ1-1; D unclear. V lost 0 bases to trimming and J lost 5 bases, with 13 bases between them. There are 15 residues in the CDR3. CDR1 is LGHNA and CDR2 is YNFKEQ in the germline V gene. CDR3 sequence reads: CASSQERGMGTEAFF. CDR3 DNA: TGTGCCAGCAGCCAAGAACGGGGTATGGGGACTGAAGCTTTCTTT.

This sequence joins TRBV5-1 and TRBJ2-3; the match to TRBD1 covers 7 bases. With 3 bases clipped from V and 1 base from J, the junction kept 2 bases outside the gene matches. This CDR3 contains 14 residues. CDR1 is SGHRS and CDR2 is YFSETQ in the germline V gene. CDR3 nucleotides: TGCGCCAGCAGCTCCGGACAGGGCACAGATACGCAGTATTTT. Translation gives CASSSGQGTDTQYF.

This clone was counted only a few times. The rearrangement uses TRBV6-5 and TRBJ1-1; D is uncertain. Germline V CDR1 and CDR2: MNHEY, SVGAGI. The CDR3 is 11 residues long. Trimming shortened V by 2 bases and J by 7 bases, and 5 bases separated the two germline ends. The CDR3 is CASSYRDEAFF. Written as DNA, the CDR3 is TGTGCCAGCAGTTACAGGGATGAAGCTTTCTTT.

The chain carries TRBV5-1 and TRBJ1-1; D is unresolved. Trimming took 0 bases from V and 0 from J, leaving 3 bases between them. Germline V CDR1 and CDR2: SGHRS, YFSETQ. This CDR3 comprises 13 residues. CDR3 nucleotides: TGCGCCAGCAGCTTGGTCATGAACACTGAAGCTTTCTTT. Translation: CASSLVMNTEAFF.

This chain joins TRBV6-5 and TRBJ1-1; D might be TRBD1 (5 bases). This CDR3 has 12 amino acids. Germline V lookup: CDR1 MNHEY, CDR2 SVGAGI. Between the trimmed V and J ends, which lost 4 bases and 3 bases, there was a span of 6 bases. DNA for the CDR3: TGTGCCAGCAGTTCCAGGGACACTGAAGCTTTCTTT. Encoded protein: CASSSRDTEAFF.

This clone is labeled medium-sized (0.01 to 0.1%). The chain uses TRBV21-1 and TRBJ2-1; TRBD1 reflects the table's D call only, with no check against the DNA. TRBV21-1 is tagged as a pseudogene. This CDR3 contains 13 residues. DNA for the CDR3: TGTGCCAGCAGCTGGGGCGTCCCAGGGGAGCAGTTCTTC. This gives the protein CASSWGVPGEQFF.

This sequence joins TRBV6-5 and TRBJ1-2; possible D gene TRBD1, 5 bases. Germline V gene data show CDR1 as MNHEY and CDR2 as SVGAGI. The ends were cut back, 6 bases at V and 0 bases at J, with 11 bases in the middle. The CDR3 has 14 amino acids. The CDR3 DNA reads as TGTGCCAGCAGCAAGGGACTTGCTAACTATGGCTACACCTTC. It translates to CASSKGLANYGYTF.

The chain uses TRBV4-2 and TRBJ2-3; 10 bases line up with TRBD1. The germline CDR1 and CDR2 sequences are LGHNA and YNFKEQ. The CDR3 has 14 residues. Trimming removed 4 bases from V and 3 bases from J; junction bases left unmatched: 1. This chain's CDR3 is CASSLDRGTDTQYF. The CDR3 DNA reads as TGTGCCAGCAGCCTGGACAGGGGGACAGATACGCAGTATTTT.

The chain links TRBV28 to TRBJ2-7; D is uncertain. CDR3 size: 14 residues. V lost 2 bases and J 4 bases, leaving 12 bases between the germline ends. CDR1 is MDHEN and CDR2 is SYDVKM in the germline V gene. CDR3 DNA sequence: TGTGCCAGCAGTTTAGGGCATTTGTGGTACGAGCAGTACTTC. The encoded protein is CASSLGHLWYEQYF.

The sample holds one count of this clone. The V call is TRBV7-8, the J call TRBJ2-1; D unclear. CDR1 is SGHVS and CDR2 is FQNEAQ in the germline V gene. V lost 0 bases and J lost 5, with 2 bases in between. This CDR3 contains 12 residues. CDR3 nucleotide sequence: TGTGCCAGCAGCTTAGCGGACAATGAGCAGTTCTTC. Its protein product is CASSLADNEQFF. Complete variable domain (other parts from reference TRBV7-8 and TRBJ2-1): GAGVSQSPRYKVAKRGQDVALRCDPISGHVSLFWYQQALGQGPEFLTYFQNEAQLDKSGLPSDRFFAERPEGSVSTLKIQRTQQEDSAVYLCASSLADNEQFFGPGTRLTVL.

This chain links TRBV2 with TRBJ2-5; D remains unclear. V was clipped by 3 bases and J by 5 bases, with 10 bases between them. This CDR3 is 13 amino acids long. The germline CDR1 and CDR2 sequences are SNHLY and FYNNEI. CDR3 loop: CASSDRRMETQYF. The CDR3, as DNA: TGTGCCAGCAGTGACCGCCGGATGGAGACCCAGTACTTC.

The V and J genes are TRBV6-4 and TRBJ2-7, with TRBD2 matching 8 bases. The CDR3 consists of 16 residues. CDR1 is MRHNA and CDR2 is SNTAGT in the germline V gene. V trimming: 2 bases; J trimming: 2 bases; junction bases outside the gene matches: 8. CDR3 sequence reads: CASSDTLAGDAYEQYF. The CDR3 nucleotides read TGTGCCAGCAGTGACACCCTAGCGGGCGATGCCTACGAGCAGTACTTC.

This clone was counted a few times. The chain employs TRBV7-9 and TRBJ1-5; 10 nucleotides match TRBD1. CDR1 is SEHNR and CDR2 is FQNEAQ in the germline V gene (reference sequence). V was pared by 4 bases and J by 4 bases, with 7 bases of the junction left unmatched. This CDR3 is 16 amino acids long. This CDR3 reads CASSSPGQGSNQPQHF. The CDR3 DNA sequence: TGTGCCAGCAGCTCCCCGGGACAGGGGTCTAATCAGCCCCAGCATTTT.

The rearrangement links TRBV5-4 to TRBJ2-3; D perhaps matches TRBD1 (6 bases). Germline lookup yields CDR1 SGHNT and CDR2 YYREEE (reference sequence). V lost 3 bases and J 2 bases, leaving 13 bases between the germline ends. This CDR3 spans 15 amino acids. For the CDR3, the DNA is TGTGCCAGCAGCTCCCGGGACACCTACACAGATACGCAGTATTTT. Translating it yields CASSSRDTYTDTQYF.

The CDR3 DNA is TGTGCCAGCAGCTTACCCGGACAGGCAACCGTCTATGGCTACACCTTC. It yields the protein CASSLPGQATVYGYTF. The chain is built from TRBV7-2 and TRBJ1-2; 7 bases are a match to TRBD1. Trimming at V came to 2 bases and at J to 4 bases, leaving 10 bases not matched to a gene. The CDR3 extends over 16 amino acids. Germline V gene sequence: CDR1 SGHTA, CDR2 FQGNSA.

This clone has only a few counts. The chain carries TRBV2 and TRBJ2-4; 7 bases match TRBD2. CDR1 is SNHLY and CDR2 is FYNNEI in the germline V gene. The CDR3 totals 12 residues. J gave up 0 bases and V 11 bases, and 1 base lay outside the gene matches. The CDR3 coding sequence is TGTGCCTGGGGGGGAGCCAAAAACATTCAGTACTTC. Translating gives CAWGGAKNIQYF. Full variable domain (outside the CDR3, taken from reference TRBV2 and TRBJ2-4): EPEVTQTPSHQVTQMGQEVILRCVPISNHLYFYWYRQILGQKVEFLVSFYNNEISEKSEIFDDQFSVERPDGSNFTLKIRSTKLEDSAMYFCAWGGAKNIQYFGAGTRLSVL.

This chain uses TRBV19 with TRBJ1-1, with a tentative D call TRBD1 (6 bases). The CDR3 length is 16 residues. CDR1 and CDR2 (germline): LNHDA, SQIVND (reference sequence). V was trimmed by 3 bases and J by 11 bases, leaving 25 bases between them. The CDR3 sequence is CASSIGAGTNRVSAFF. The CDR3 DNA sequence: TGTGCCAGTAGTATTGGGGCCGGGACAAATAGGGTGAGTGCTTTCTTT.

The rearrangement joins TRBV5-4 to TRBJ2-3; 8 bases are shared with TRBD2. Germline trimming cut 6 bases from V and 5 bases from J; bases unmatched to any gene: 8. CDR1 and CDR2 from the germline V gene are SGHNT and YYREEE (reference sequence). The CDR3 loop spans 14 amino acids. The CDR3 nucleotides read TGTGCCAGCAACCGGGGGGGGCGGGGAGATACGCAGTATTTT. It codes for CASNRGGRGDTQYF.

The rearrangement joins TRBV5-1 to TRBJ2-7; D tentatively fits TRBD1 or TRBD2 (5 bases each). CDR1 and CDR2 (germline): SGHRS, YFSETQ. The germline V and J ends were trimmed by 4 bases and 4 bases, with 18 bases remaining between them. The CDR3 covers 15 residues. CDR3 amino acids: CASSPGARTSYEQYF. In DNA form, the CDR3 reads TGCGCCAGCAGCCCCGGGGCCAGGACCAGTTACGAGCAGTACTTC. Full variable domain (remainder filled in from reference TRBV5-1 and TRBJ2-7): KAGVTQTPRYLIKTRGQQVTLSCSPISGHRSVSWYQQTPGQGLQFLFEYFSETQRNKGNFPGRFSGRQFSNSRSEMNVSTLELGDSALYLCASSPGARTSYEQYFGPGTRLTVT.

This chain joins TRBV21-1 and TRBJ1-1; the D call TRBD1 from the table was never checked on the DNA. TRBV21-1 is designated a pseudogene. This CDR3 comprises 14 residues. The DNA of the CDR3 is TGTGCCAGCAGCAAAGTAGGGGGGAACACTGAAGCTTTCTTT. Its translation: CASSKVGGNTEAFF.

This chain joins TRBV21-1 and TRBJ2-7. TRBV21-1 is a pseudogene locus. The CDR3 is 16 amino acids. The CDR3 sequence: CASSKVWNGPSYEQYF. The CDR3 nucleotides are TGTGCCAGCAGCAAAGTATGGAACGGACCCTCCTACGAGCAGTACTTC.

This chain joins TRBV6-5 and TRBJ1-2; 7 bases align to TRBD1. V was pared by 6 bases and J by 8 bases, with 6 bases of the junction left unmatched. In germline, CDR1 is MNHEY, CDR2 SVGAGI. The CDR3 runs to 12 residues. The CDR3 reads CASRTGQTGYTF. The CDR3 nucleotides read TGTGCCAGCAGGACAGGGCAGACAGGCTACACCTTC.

This clone was picked up one time. The chain couples TRBV5-1 to TRBJ2-7; 7 nucleotides line up with TRBD1. The CDR3 is 13 residues long. Germline V gene data show CDR1 as SGHRS and CDR2 as YFSETQ. Germline trimming cut 2 bases from V and 3 bases from J; bases unmatched to any gene: 2. The CDR3 loop is CASSFTGVYEQYF. In DNA form, the CDR3 reads TGCGCCAGCAGCTTCACAGGGGTCTACGAGCAGTACTTC.